The 31 T cell receptor beta chains presented below share a single source sample, sequenced in a study of shared clonotypes between healthy human individuals. The method was immunoSEQ multiplex PCR; TCRdb's version includes in-frame clones alone and lacks a portion of them. The sample holds about 530,000 clones, around 96% seen once. Sequencing input: naive CD4+ T cells sorted from blood. Subset indicated: CD45RA+ positively selected. These receptors were taken from a woman aged 30 to 39 in good health.

V usage is TRBV6-5 and J usage is TRBJ2-2; weak D call: TRBD2 (5 bases). Germline CDR1 reads MNHEY; CDR2 reads SVGAGI. The V and J ends lost 6 bases and 7 bases respectively, with 15 bases between them. The CDR3 is 14 amino acids. CDR3 amino acids: CASSRTGVGGELFF. CDR3 coding DNA: TGTGCCAGCAGCCGGACTGGGGTCGGCGGGGAGCTGTTTTTT.

This chain uses TRBV19 with TRBJ1-5; no clear D gene. Trimming stripped 3 bases from V and 3 bases from J, with 6 bases between. Germline values: CDR1 LNHDA, CDR2 SQIVND (reference sequence). The CDR3 spans 13 residues. CDR3 nucleotides: TGTGCCAGTAGTATTCGGGTCAATCAGCCCCAGCATTTT. It translates to CASSIRVNQPQHF.

V is TRBV28 and J is TRBJ2-5; TRBD2 is a possible D gene (7 bases). This CDR3 comprises 15 residues. Trimming left V 2 bases short and J 4 bases short, with 14 bases between. Per the germline V gene, CDR1 is MDHEN and CDR2 is SYDVKM. CDR3 amino acids: CASSLPHRGAETQYF. CDR3 sequence (DNA): TGTGCCAGCAGTTTACCCCACCGGGGGGCAGAGACCCAGTACTTC.

The chain couples TRBV18 to TRBJ1-1; D call uncertain. The CDR3 runs 18 residues. Per germline, CDR1 KGHSH and CDR2 LQKENI. Trimming left V 4 bases short and J 0 bases short, with 21 bases between. The CDR3 protein is CASSRLGYPNQMNTEAFF. The DNA for the CDR3 is TGTGCCAGCTCACGTCTTGGGTACCCAAACCAAATGAACACTGAAGCTTTCTTT. The full variable domain, rest sourced from reference TRBV18 and TRBJ1-1, is NAGVMQNPRHLVRRRGQEARLRCSPMKGHSHVYWYRQLPEEGLKFMVYLQKENIIDESGMPKERFSAEFPKEGPSILRIQQVVRGDSAAYFCASSRLGYPNQMNTEAFFGQGTRLTVV.

The rearrangement links TRBV28 to TRBJ1-5; D is possibly TRBD1 (6 bases). V was cut by 0 bases and J by 3 bases, with 12 bases left in between. Germline loops: CDR1 MDHEN, CDR2 SYDVKM. The CDR3 length is 16 residues. The CDR3 protein is CASSLWGGYLNQPQHF. CDR3 in DNA: TGTGCCAGCAGTTTATGGGGGGGCTATCTCAATCAGCCCCAGCATTTT.

V gene TRBV5-1 combines with J gene TRBJ2-3; 7 bases line up with TRBD1. Germline V gene sequence: CDR1 SGHRS, CDR2 YFSETQ. The V and J ends lost 4 bases and 2 bases, in that order; junction bases with no gene match: 7. The CDR3 has 15 amino acids. DNA for the CDR3: TGCGCCAGCAGCACAGGCGACAGGGACACAGATACGCAGTATTTT. As protein: CASSTGDRDTDTQYF.

The chain uses TRBV7-2 and TRBJ1-2; 9 bases are a match to TRBD1. J was trimmed by 3 bases and V by 5 bases; bases with no gene match: 7. The germline gives CDR1 SGHTA, CDR2 FQGNSA. CDR3 size: 15 residues. The CDR3 protein is CASSNTGGNHYGYTF. For the CDR3, the DNA is TGTGCCAGCAGCAACACAGGGGGCAATCACTATGGCTACACCTTC. The complete variable domain, with remaining parts taken from reference TRBV7-2 and TRBJ1-2, reads GAGVSQSPSNKVTEKGKDVELRCDPISGHTALYWYRQSLGQGLEFLIYFQGNSAPDKSGLPSDRFSAERTGGSVSTLTIQRTQQEDSAVYLCASSNTGGNHYGYTFGSGTRLTVV.

As DNA, the CDR3 is TGTGCCAGCTCACCATCTACTGGGTACCAAGAGACCCAGTACTTC. Its translation: CASSPSTGYQETQYF. This chain links TRBV18 with TRBJ2-5; no clear D gene. The length of the CDR3 is 15 residues. Per germline, CDR1 KGHSH and CDR2 LQKENI. The V end was cut by 2 bases, the J end by 0 bases, with 10 bases between.

The chain employs TRBV11-2 and TRBJ2-5; D assignment may be TRBD1 or TRBD2 (6 bases each). TRBJ2-7 matches the DNA end more closely, so the J call is doubtful. The CDR3 is 15 amino acids. The germline gives CDR1 SGHAT, CDR2 FQNNGV. The CDR3 bases are TGTGCCAGCATGTTACGAAGGGGGGAGGTTTACGAGCAGTACTTC. Protein: CASMLRRGEVYEQYF.

J is TRBJ1-2 and V is TRBV5-4; D is unclear. The CDR3 is 12 residues long. CDR1 and CDR2 (germline): SGHNT, YYREEE (reference sequence). Trimming shortened V by 6 bases and J by 1 base, and 7 bases separated the two germline ends. The CDR3 DNA follows: TGTGCCAGCACGAAGGGTAACTATGGCTACACCTTC. It specifies CASTKGNYGYTF.

This clone occurred once. V gene TRBV29-1 combines with J gene TRBJ2-3; TRBD2 agrees at 8 bases. This CDR3 comprises 15 residues. The V gene end was trimmed by 6 bases and the J gene end by 4 bases; junction bases not matched to a gene: 12. Germline CDR1 is SQVTM and CDR2 is ANQGSEA. The CDR3 protein is CSVGRSGRGADTQYF. CDR3 coding DNA: TGCAGCGTAGGGCGAAGCGGGAGAGGCGCAGATACGCAGTATTTT.

The chain combines TRBV4-1 with TRBJ1-5; TRBD1 matches at 7 bases. Germline V lookup: CDR1 MGHRA, CDR2 YSYEKL. The V and J ends lost 2 bases and 6 bases, in that order; junction bases with no gene match: 7. The CDR3 is made up of 15 amino acids. DNA of the CDR3: TGCGCCAGCAGCCAACCAGACAGGGATTTTCAGCCCCAGCATTTT. Encoded protein: CASSQPDRDFQPQHF.

J is TRBJ2-7 and V is TRBV10-3; D remains unclear. Germline lookup yields CDR1 ENHRY and CDR2 SYGVKD. This CDR3 has 13 amino acids. V lost 6 bases to trimming and J lost 2 bases, with 11 bases between them. CDR3 sequence reads: CAIRGKDTYEQYF. The CDR3 bases are TGTGCCATCAGGGGCAAGGATACCTACGAGCAGTACTTC.

The V and J genes are TRBV28 and TRBJ1-5; D uncertain. Germline V gene sequence: CDR1 MDHEN, CDR2 SYDVKM. The V and J ends lost 6 bases and 1 base respectively, with 19 bases between them. This CDR3 has 17 residues. The CDR3 sequence: CASSYSGVPESNQPQHF. CDR3 DNA sequence: TGTGCCAGCAGCTATTCCGGGGTACCGGAGAGCAATCAGCCCCAGCATTTT.

The chain carries TRBV7-9 and TRBJ2-3; D could derive from TRBD1 or TRBD2 (6 bases each). Germline lookup yields CDR1 SEHNR and CDR2 FQNEAQ (reference sequence). Trimming left V 5 bases short and J 2 bases short, with 23 bases between. The CDR3 totals 18 residues. The CDR3 bases are TGTGCCAGCAGCCCAACCTGGGGGGCCGCGAACGTCACAGATACGCAGTATTTT. As protein: CASSPTWGAANVTDTQYF.

CDR3 bases: TGTGCCAGCAGTTTATTGGGTCAGGGAAGGGACTCTGGAGAAGCTTTCTTT. Translating it yields CASSLLGQGRDSGEAFF. The V and J genes are TRBV27 and TRBJ1-1; possibly TRBD1 for D (5 bases). Germline assignment: CDR1 MNHEY and CDR2 SMNVEV (reference sequence). Trimming pared 1 base from V and 8 bases from J, leaving 23 bases between. The CDR3 totals 17 residues.

J is TRBJ2-2 and V is TRBV9, with D possibly being TRBD1 (5 bases). V lost 4 bases and J lost 2, with 18 bases in between. The CDR3 sequence is 17 residues long. Germline V gives CDR1 SGDLS, CDR2 YYNGEE. Written as DNA, the CDR3 is TGTGCCAGCAGCCGAAGACAGAACCTTATCAACACCGGGGAGCTGTTTTTT. Amino acid sequence: CASSRRQNLINTGELFF.

J is TRBJ2-2 and V is TRBV7-2, with D unclear. Looked up from germline, CDR1 is SGHTA and CDR2 is FQGNSA. The CDR3 length is 15 residues. Trimming removed 1 base at V and 0 bases at J, with 6 bases between. The CDR3 loop reads CASSLGRSNTGELFF. CDR3 nucleotide sequence: TGTGCCAGCAGCTTAGGTAGATCGAACACCGGGGAGCTGTTTTTT.

The chain combines TRBV9 with TRBJ1-1, with 7 bases lining up with TRBD1. V dropped 4 bases and J dropped 0; count of bases not matched to a gene: 18. The CDR3 totals 19 residues. Per the germline V gene, CDR1 is SGDLS and CDR2 is YYNGEE. The CDR3 DNA sequence: TGTGCCAGCAGCCCGGCCAACGGTGCAGGGGGAGTCATGAACACTGAAGCTTTCTTT. This gives the protein CASSPANGAGGVMNTEAFF.

In its sample, this clone was seen once. J is TRBJ1-2 and V is TRBV30, with D maybe TRBD1 (5 bases). CDR3 length equals 13 residues. The germline V and J ends were trimmed by 6 bases and 1 base, with 12 bases remaining between them. CDR1 and CDR2 (germline): GTSNPN, SVGIG (reference sequence). The CDR3 coding sequence is TGTGCCTGCCGTAGCAGGGATAACTATGGCTACACCTTC. It codes for CACRSRDNYGYTF.

V gene TRBV7-9 combines with J gene TRBJ2-7, with D tentatively TRBD1 (7 bases). The CDR3 has 14 residues. Germline V gene lookup returns CDR1 SEHNR and CDR2 FQNEAQ (reference sequence). V was shortened by 2 bases and J by 9 bases, with 17 bases between the two germline ends. CDR3 residues: CASSLSIDREVQYF. Written as DNA, the CDR3 is TGTGCCAGCAGCTTAAGTATAGACAGGGAGGTGCAGTACTTC.

The chain uses TRBV19 and TRBJ2-3, with D maybe TRBD1 (5 bases). The CDR3 is made up of 15 amino acids. The ends were cut back, 3 bases at V and 4 bases at J, with 14 bases in the middle. Germline-derived CDR1 and CDR2 are LNHDA and SQIVND (reference sequence). CDR3 bases: TGTGCCAGTAGTATTAGGGGCATTCAAGCAGATACGCAGTATTTT. Amino acid sequence: CASSIRGIQADTQYF. Full variable domain (outside the CDR3, taken from reference TRBV19 and TRBJ2-3): DGGITQSPKYLFRKEGQNVTLSCEQNLNHDAMYWYRQDPGQGLRLIYYSQIVNDFQKGDIAEGYSVSREKKESFPLTVTSAQKNPTAFYLCASSIRGIQADTQYFGPGTRLTVL.

The genes are TRBV27 and TRBJ1-6, with no clear D. From germline, CDR1 is MNHEY and CDR2 SMNVEV (reference sequence). V was pared by 7 bases and J by 7 bases, with 5 bases between. This CDR3 spans 11 amino acids. The CDR3 is CASTRNSPLHF. DNA for the CDR3: TGTGCCAGCACTCGGAATTCACCCCTCCACTTT.

This sequence joins TRBV5-1 and TRBJ1-4; D not resolved. The CDR3 is 14 amino acids. Trimming pared 0 bases from V and 8 bases from J, leaving 11 bases between. Per germline, CDR1 SGHRS and CDR2 YFSETQ. The CDR3 sequence is CASSLGRVREKLFF. CDR3 bases: TGCGCCAGCAGCTTGGGTAGGGTCAGAGAAAAACTGTTTTTT.

This chain joins TRBV28 and TRBJ2-5; D not resolved. With the DNA end fitting TRBJ2-7 better, the J assignment may be wrong. Germline V gene data show CDR1 as MDHEN and CDR2 as SYDVKM. The CDR3 is 13 amino acids. The CDR3 loop is CASKSAPTYEQYF. CDR3 nucleotides: TGTGCCAGCAAGTCCGCCCCAACCTACGAGCAGTACTTC.

This clone was counted a single time. The J gene is TRBJ1-4, the V gene TRBV13; D remains unclear. The germline V gene encodes CDR1 PRHDT and CDR2 FYEKMQ (reference sequence). The CDR3 spans 16 residues. With 5 bases removed from V and 0 bases from J, the gap between germline ends came to 13 bases. The DNA of the CDR3 is TGTGCCAGCAGCCTCGGACCCTTTACAACTAATGAAAAACTGTTTTTT. This gives the protein CASSLGPFTTNEKLFF.

DNA for the CDR3: TGTGCCAGCAGCCCCCGGACAGGGAACCCAGGCGATGAGCAGTTCTTC. It encodes CASSPRTGNPGDEQFF. The rearrangement joins TRBV7-9 to TRBJ2-1; 8 bases line up with TRBD1. This CDR3 contains 16 residues. Germline assignment: CDR1 SEHNR and CDR2 FQNEAQ (reference sequence). V dropped 5 bases and J dropped 8; count of bases not matched to a gene: 14. The variable domain in full, with the rest retrieved from reference TRBV7-9 and TRBJ2-1, is DTGVSQNPRHKITKRGQNVTFRCDPISEHNRLYWYRQTLGQGPEFLTYFQNEAQLEKSRLLSDRFSAERPKGSFSTLEIQRTEQGDSAMYLCASSPRTGNPGDEQFFGPGTRLTVL.

This chain connects TRBV6-6 to TRBJ2-7, with D hard to call. With 9 bases removed from V and 1 base from J, the gap between germline ends came to 13 bases. In germline, CDR1 is MNHNY, CDR2 SVGAGI (reference sequence). The CDR3 contains 13 residues. The CDR3 region has the DNA TGTGCCAGTGGGGATTGGGGATCCTACGAGCAGTACTTC. It is translated as CASGDWGSYEQYF.

The genes are TRBV5-4 and TRBJ2-1, with TRBD2 matching over 9 bases. This CDR3 is 15 amino acids long. The trim removed 0 bases at V and 7 bases at J, leaving 5 bases unmatched. Germline lookup yields CDR1 SGHNT and CDR2 YYREEE (reference sequence). The CDR3 region has the DNA TGTGCCAGCAGCTTGGCTAGCGGGACGATAAATGAGCAGTTCTTC. Its translation is CASSLASGTINEQFF.

The chain carries TRBV5-1 and TRBJ2-3; D unclear. Germline assignment: CDR1 SGHRS and CDR2 YFSETQ. The CDR3 consists of 14 residues. V lost 0 bases and J 3 bases, leaving 8 bases between the germline ends. CDR3 region: CASSLGPDTDTQYF. DNA for the CDR3: TGCGCCAGCAGCTTGGGGCCGGATACAGATACGCAGTATTTT.

The V gene is TRBV6-1, the J gene TRBJ1-2; D possibly corresponds to TRBD1 (5 bases). V lost 3 bases and J lost 0, with 17 bases in between. This CDR3 has 17 amino acids. Germline-derived CDR1 and CDR2 are MNHNS and SASEGT. CDR3 DNA sequence: TGTGCCAGCAGTGATTCCTGGCGGGGCGGCACTAACTATGGCTACACCTTC. It codes for CASSDSWRGGTNYGYTF.